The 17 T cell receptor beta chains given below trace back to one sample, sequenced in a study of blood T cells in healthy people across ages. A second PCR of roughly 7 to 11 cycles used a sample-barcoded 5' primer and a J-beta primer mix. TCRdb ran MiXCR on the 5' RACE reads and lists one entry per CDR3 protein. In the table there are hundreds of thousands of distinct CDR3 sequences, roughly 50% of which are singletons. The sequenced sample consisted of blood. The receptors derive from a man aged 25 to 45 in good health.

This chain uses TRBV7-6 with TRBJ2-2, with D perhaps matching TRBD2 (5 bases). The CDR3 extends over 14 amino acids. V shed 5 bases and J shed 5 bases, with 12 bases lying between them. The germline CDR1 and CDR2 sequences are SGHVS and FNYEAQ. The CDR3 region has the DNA TGTGCCAGCAGCCCTGCCCGAGGGACCGGGGAGCTGTTTTTT. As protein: CASSPARGTGELFF.

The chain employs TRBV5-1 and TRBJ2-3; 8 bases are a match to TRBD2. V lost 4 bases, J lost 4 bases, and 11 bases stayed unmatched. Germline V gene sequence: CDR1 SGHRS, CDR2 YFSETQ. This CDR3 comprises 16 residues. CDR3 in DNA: TGCGCCAGCAGCCCACTAGCGGCGATGAGCGCAGATACGCAGTATTTT. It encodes CASSPLAAMSADTQYF.

The CDR3 here is CATSRGQGPYEQYF. CDR3 in DNA: TGTGCCACCAGCAGGGGACAGGGCCCCTACGAGCAGTACTTC. The chain has TRBV15 and TRBJ2-7; 9 bases are shared with TRBD1. This CDR3 has 14 residues. Per germline, CDR1 LNHNV and CDR2 YYDKDF (reference sequence). The V gene end was trimmed by 3 bases and the J gene end by 2 bases; junction bases not matched to a gene: 2.

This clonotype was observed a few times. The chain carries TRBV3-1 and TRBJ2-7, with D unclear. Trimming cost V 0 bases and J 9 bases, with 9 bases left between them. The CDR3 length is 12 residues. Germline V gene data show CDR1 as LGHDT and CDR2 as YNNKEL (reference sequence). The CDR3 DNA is TGTGCCAGCAGCCAAGACCCTCGGAGGCAGTACTTC. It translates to CASSQDPRRQYF.

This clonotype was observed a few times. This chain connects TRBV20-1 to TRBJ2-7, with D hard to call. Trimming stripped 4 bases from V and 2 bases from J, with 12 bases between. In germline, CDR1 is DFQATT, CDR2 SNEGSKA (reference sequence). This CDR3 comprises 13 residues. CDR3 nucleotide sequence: TGCAGTGCTAACCTACCCTACCCCTACGAGCAGTACTTC. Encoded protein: CSANLPYPYEQYF.

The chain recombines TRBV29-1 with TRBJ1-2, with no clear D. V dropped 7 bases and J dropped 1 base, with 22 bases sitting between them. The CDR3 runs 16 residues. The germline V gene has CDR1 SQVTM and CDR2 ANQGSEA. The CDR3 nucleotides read TGCAGCGCTGGTCCATCAGTGCGGCCCGATAACTATGGCTACACCTTC. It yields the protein CSAGPSVRPDNYGYTF.

The CDR3 DNA sequence: TGTGCCAGACGGGGGACGTCCCAAGAGACCCAGTACTTC. Protein product: CARRGTSQETQYF. The chain has TRBV2 and TRBJ2-5; a weak D match, TRBD2 (6 bases). V was clipped by 9 bases and J by 1 base, with 12 bases between them. The CDR3 runs 13 residues. Germline V CDR1 and CDR2: SNHLY, FYNNEI.

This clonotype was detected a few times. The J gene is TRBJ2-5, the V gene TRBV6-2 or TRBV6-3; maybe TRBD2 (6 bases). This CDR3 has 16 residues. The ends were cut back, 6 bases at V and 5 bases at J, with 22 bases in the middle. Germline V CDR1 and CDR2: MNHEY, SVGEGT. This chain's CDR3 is CASREVAGTTRETQYF. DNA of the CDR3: TGTGCCAGCAGGGAGGTCGCGGGAACTACTAGGGAGACCCAGTACTTC.

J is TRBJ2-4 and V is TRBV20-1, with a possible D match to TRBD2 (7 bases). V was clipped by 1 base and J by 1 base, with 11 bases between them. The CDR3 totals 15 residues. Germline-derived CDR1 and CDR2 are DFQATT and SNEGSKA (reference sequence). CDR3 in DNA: TGCAGTGCTAGAGCGGGGGGCGACGCCAAAAACATTCAGTACTTC. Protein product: CSARAGGDAKNIQYF.

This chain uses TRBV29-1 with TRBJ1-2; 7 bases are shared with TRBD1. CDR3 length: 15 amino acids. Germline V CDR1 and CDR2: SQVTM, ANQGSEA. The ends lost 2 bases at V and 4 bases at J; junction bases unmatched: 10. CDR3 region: CSVENTGQASYGYTF. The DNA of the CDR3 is TGCAGCGTTGAAAATACCGGACAGGCGAGCTATGGCTACACCTTC.

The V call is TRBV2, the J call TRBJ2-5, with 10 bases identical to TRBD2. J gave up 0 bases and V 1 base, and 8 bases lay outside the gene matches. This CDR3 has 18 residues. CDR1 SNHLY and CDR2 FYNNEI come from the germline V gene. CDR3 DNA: TGTGCCAGCAGTGAAGGACTAGCGGGCCCTCTGTACCAAGAGACCCAGTACTTC. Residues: CASSEGLAGPLYQETQYF.

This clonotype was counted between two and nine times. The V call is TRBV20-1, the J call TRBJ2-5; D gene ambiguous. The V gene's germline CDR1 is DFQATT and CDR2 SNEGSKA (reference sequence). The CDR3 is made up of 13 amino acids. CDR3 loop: CSAIGQDQETQYF. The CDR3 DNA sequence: TGCAGCGCGATCGGGCAGGACCAAGAGACCCAGTACTTC.

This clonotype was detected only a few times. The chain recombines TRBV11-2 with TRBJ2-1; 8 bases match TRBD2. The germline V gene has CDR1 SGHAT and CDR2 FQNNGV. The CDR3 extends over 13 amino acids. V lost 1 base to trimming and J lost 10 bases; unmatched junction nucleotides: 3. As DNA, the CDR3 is TGTGCCAGCAGCTTAGCCGGGGGGGGCGAGCAGTTCTTC. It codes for CASSLAGGGEQFF.

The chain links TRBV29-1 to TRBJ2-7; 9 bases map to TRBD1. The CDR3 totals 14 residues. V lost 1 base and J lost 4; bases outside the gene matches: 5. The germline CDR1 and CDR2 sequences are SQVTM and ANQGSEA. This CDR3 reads CSVEVSDRGYEQYF. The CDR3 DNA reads TGCAGCGTTGAAGTTTCGGACAGGGGATACGAGCAGTACTTC.

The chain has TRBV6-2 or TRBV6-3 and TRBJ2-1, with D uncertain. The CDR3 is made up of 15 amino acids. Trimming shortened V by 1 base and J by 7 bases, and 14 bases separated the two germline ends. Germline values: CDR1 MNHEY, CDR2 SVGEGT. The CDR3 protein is CASSYLDPGANEQFF. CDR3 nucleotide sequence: TGTGCCAGCAGTTACTTGGACCCCGGAGCAAATGAGCAGTTCTTC.

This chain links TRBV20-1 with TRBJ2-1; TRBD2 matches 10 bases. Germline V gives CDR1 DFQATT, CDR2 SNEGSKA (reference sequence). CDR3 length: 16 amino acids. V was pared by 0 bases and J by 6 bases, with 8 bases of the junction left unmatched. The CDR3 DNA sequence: TGCAGTGCTAGAGATGCCACTAGCGGGATAAGCAATGAGCAGTTCTTC. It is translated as CSARDATSGISNEQFF.

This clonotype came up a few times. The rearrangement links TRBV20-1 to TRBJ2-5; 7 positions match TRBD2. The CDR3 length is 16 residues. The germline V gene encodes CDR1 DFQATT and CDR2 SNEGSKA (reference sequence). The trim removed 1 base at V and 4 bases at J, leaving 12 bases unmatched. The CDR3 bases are TGCAGTGCTAGAGGACAGCGCGGGGGTTGGAGAGAGACCCAGTACTTC. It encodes CSARGQRGGWRETQYF.